A single sample is the source of the 28 T cell receptor beta chains below, sequenced in a study of blood T cell repertoires in COVID-19. Data came from immunoSEQ multiplex PCR; TCRdb stores just in-frame clones and leaves some out. Of about 25,000 clones in the sample, roughly 85% were seen once. Sequencing used peripheral blood. All receptors come from a human donor with active COVID-19. The donor label of this sample is uncertain.

This clone was found a few times. The chain links TRBV6-5 to TRBJ1-5; tentatively, D is TRBD1 (5 bases). CDR1 is MNHEY and CDR2 is SVGAGI in the germline V gene. Trimming left V 10 bases short and J 7 bases short, with 20 bases between. This CDR3 is built from 14 residues. The CDR3: CAINLGGANQPQHF. Here the CDR3 DNA reads TGTGCCATCAACCTGGGAGGGGCCAACCAGCCCCAGCATTTT.

This sequence joins TRBV3-1 (or the pseudogene TRBV3-2) and TRBJ2-5; perhaps TRBD2 as D (6 bases). V gave up 1 base and J gave up 5 bases, with 14 bases separating them. Germline CDR1 reads LGHDT; CDR2 reads YNNKEL (reference sequence). This CDR3 is 15 amino acids long. The CDR3 sequence is CASSQASRGVETQYF. The DNA for the CDR3 is TGTGCCAGCAGCCAAGCGTCACGCGGGGTGGAGACCCAGTACTTC.

As DNA, the CDR3 is TGTGCCAGCACCGGCGGGAGGACAACCGGGGAGCTGTTTTTT. Translation gives CASTGGRTTGELFF. The chain uses TRBV11-3 and TRBJ2-2; 8 bases match TRBD2. The CDR3 is 14 amino acids. Unmatched junction bases numbered 6, after V lost 7 bases and J lost 5 bases. Germline assignment: CDR1 SGHNT and CDR2 YENEEA.

This rearrangement joins TRBV6-2 or TRBV6-3 to TRBJ1-1, with D unclear. Trimming took off 0 bases at V and 4 bases at J, with 18 bases between the two ends. The V gene's germline CDR1 is MNHEY and CDR2 SVGEGT. The length of the CDR3 is 17 residues. The CDR3 loop is CASSYSYRGSYGTEAFF. DNA for the CDR3: TGTGCCAGCAGTTACTCGTATCGGGGAAGCTACGGCACTGAAGCTTTCTTT.

This chain connects TRBV3-1 (or the pseudogene TRBV3-2) to TRBJ2-3, with D possibly being TRBD1 (6 bases). There are 16 residues in the CDR3. Deletions cut 2 bases from V and 1 base from J, with 13 bases between. The V gene's germline CDR1 is LGHDT and CDR2 YNNKEL (reference sequence). The DNA for the CDR3 is TGTGCCAGCAGCCAAAGGGGGACAAGCCGCACAGATACGCAGTATTTT. Protein: CASSQRGTSRTDTQYF.

This chain joins TRBV4-2 and TRBJ2-1; weak D call: TRBD2 (5 bases). With 1 base removed from V and 9 bases from J, the gap between germline ends came to 19 bases. This CDR3 region has 16 residues. Germline loops: CDR1 LGHNA, CDR2 YNFKEQ. In nucleotides, the CDR3 is TGTGCCAGCAGCCAAGCCGACGGGGATGGTGTCGGTGAGCAGTTCTTC. Its protein is CASSQADGDGVGEQFF.

This clone has just a few counts. The chain is built from TRBV25-1 and TRBJ1-2, with 8 nucleotides matching TRBD1. The trim removed 4 bases at V and 4 bases at J, leaving 5 bases unmatched. The CDR3 totals 14 residues. Germline V CDR1 and CDR2: MGHDK, SYGVNS. CDR3 sequence reads: CASSAQGAGYGYTF. The CDR3 DNA is TGTGCCAGCAGTGCCCAGGGGGCTGGCTATGGCTACACCTTC.

This rearrangement joins TRBV6-4 to TRBJ1-1; unclear D gene. The CDR3 length is 13 residues. Per the germline V gene, CDR1 is MRHNA and CDR2 is SNTAGT. Deletions cut 4 bases from V and 6 bases from J, with 12 bases between. The CDR3 DNA sequence: TGTGCCAGCAGTGTCGAGGTAGGCGCTGAAGCTTTCTTT. This sequence encodes CASSVEVGAEAFF.

The genes are TRBV28 and TRBJ2-7; 13 bases are shared with TRBD2. The germline gives CDR1 MDHEN, CDR2 SYDVKM. This CDR3 contains 16 residues. Unmatched junction bases numbered 10, after V lost 6 bases and J lost 5 bases. CDR3 bases: TGTGCCAGCAGCGAACTAGCGGGAGGGCTGTGGGACGAGCAGTACTTC. Amino acid sequence: CASSELAGGLWDEQYF.

The rearrangement joins TRBV6-1 to TRBJ2-2; 7 positions match TRBD2. V dropped 4 bases and J dropped 7; count of bases not matched to a gene: 18. The germline gives CDR1 MNHNS, CDR2 SASEGT. This CDR3 has 18 amino acids. DNA of the CDR3: TGTGCCAGCAGTGGACGGGGGGTCCAAAGGGAAATAGTCGGGGAGCTGTTTTTT. This gives the protein CASSGRGVQREIVGELFF.

The V call is TRBV19, the J call TRBJ1-1; D is perhaps TRBD1 (6 bases). CDR1 LNHDA and CDR2 SQIVND come from the germline V gene (reference sequence). Trimming took 10 bases from V and 1 from J, leaving 19 bases between them. The CDR3 has 15 residues. The CDR3: CATVPGGRGNTEAFF. CDR3 coding DNA: TGTGCCACCGTACCGGGGGGGCGCGGGAACACTGAAGCTTTCTTT.

This chain uses TRBV28 with TRBJ2-7; 7 bases match TRBD1. J lost 1 base, V lost 1 base, and 10 bases had no gene match. The CDR3 has 17 amino acids. The germline CDR1 and CDR2 sequences are MDHEN and SYDVKM. For the CDR3, the DNA is TGTGCCAGCAGTTTATCCAGGACAGGCTTGGGGTCCTACGAGCAGTACTTC. Amino acid sequence: CASSLSRTGLGSYEQYF. The full variable domain, its missing parts supplied by reference TRBV28 and TRBJ2-7, is DVKVTQSSRYLVKRTGEKVFLECVQDMDHENMFWYRQDPGLGLRLIYFSYDVKMKEKGDIPEGYSVSREKKERFSLILESASTNQTSMYLCASSLSRTGLGSYEQYFGPGTRLTVT.

This chain links TRBV3-1 (or the pseudogene TRBV3-2) with TRBJ2-3; D is perhaps TRBD2 (7 bases). V was pared by 11 bases and J by 8 bases, with 17 bases between. The CDR3 extends over 12 amino acids. Germline V gives CDR1 LGHDT, CDR2 YNNKEL (reference sequence). The CDR3 loop is CAPSKRGGTQYF. The CDR3 DNA sequence: TGTGCCCCCTCAAAAAGGGGGGGTACGCAGTATTTT.

This clone was recorded a few times. The genes are TRBV9 and TRBJ2-3; TRBD2 agrees at 11 bases. Germline lookup yields CDR1 SGDLS and CDR2 YYNGEE. CDR3 length: 16 residues. Unmatched junction bases numbered 9, after V lost 5 bases and J lost 4 bases. Written as DNA, the CDR3 is TGTGCCAGCAGTTCTTTAGCGGGAGGGCCCGCAGATACGCAGTATTTT. Its translation: CASSSLAGGPADTQYF. The whole variable domain, remainder taken from reference TRBV9 and TRBJ2-3, is DSGVTQTPKHLITATGQRVTLRCSPRSGDLSVYWYQQSLDQGLQFLIQYYNGEERAKGNILERFSAQQFPDLHSELNLSSLELGDSALYFCASSSLAGGPADTQYFGPGTRLTVL.

The chain recombines TRBV7-2 with TRBJ2-5; TRBD2 agrees at 8 bases. The CDR3 runs 15 residues. CDR1 and CDR2 from the germline V gene are SGHTA and FQGNSA. The V gene end was trimmed by 2 bases and the J gene end by 4 bases; junction bases not matched to a gene: 6. The CDR3 DNA reads TGTGCCAGCAGCTTATACGGGAGGGATGGAGAGACCCAGTACTTC. It is translated as CASSLYGRDGETQYF.

J is TRBJ1-5 and V is TRBV19; possible D gene TRBD1, 5 bases. The CDR3 spans 14 residues. The V end was cut by 5 bases, the J end by 3 bases, with 11 bases between. Germline V gene data show CDR1 as LNHDA and CDR2 as SQIVND (reference sequence). This CDR3 reads CASSGQGVNQPQHF. The CDR3 nucleotides are TGTGCCAGTAGTGGGCAGGGCGTCAATCAGCCCCAGCATTTT.

The rearrangement uses TRBV30 and TRBJ2-7, with D maybe TRBD1 (5 bases). The length of the CDR3 is 11 residues. Germline V gene data show CDR1 as GTSNPN and CDR2 as SVGIG (reference sequence). The V and J ends lost 3 bases and 3 bases respectively, with 6 bases between them. CDR3 sequence: CAWRTGYEQYF. The CDR3 region has the DNA TGTGCCTGGAGAACAGGCTACGAGCAGTACTTC.

The chain recombines TRBV27 with TRBJ2-7; no reliable D call. With 6 bases removed from V and 6 bases from J, the gap between germline ends came to 15 bases. This CDR3 spans 13 amino acids. The germline CDR1 and CDR2 sequences are MNHEY and SMNVEV (reference sequence). The CDR3, as DNA: TGTGCCAGCAGCCCCACAGTCGCCGGCGAGCAGTACTTC. It codes for CASSPTVAGEQYF.

This chain joins TRBV5-4 and TRBJ2-1; D unclear. V shed 3 bases and J shed 7 bases, with 11 bases lying between them. Germline CDR1 SGHNT, CDR2 YYREEE (reference sequence). There are 13 residues in the CDR3. The CDR3 nucleotides are TGTGCCAGCAGCTCCGGAGTTACAAATGAGCAGTTCTTC. This encodes CASSSGVTNEQFF. Using reference TRBV5-4 and TRBJ2-1 for the parts outside the CDR3, the full variable domain is ETGVTQSPTHLIKTRGQQVTLRCSSQSGHNTVSWYQQALGQGPQFIFQYYREEENGRGNFPPRFSGLQFPNYSSELNVNALELDDSALYLCASSSGVTNEQFFGPGTRLTVL.

The chain links TRBV29-1 to TRBJ2-1; TRBD1 matches at 11 bases. This CDR3 has 13 residues. Trimming at V came to 4 bases and at J to 8 bases, leaving 4 bases not matched to a gene. CDR1 SQVTM and CDR2 ANQGSEA come from the germline V gene. CDR3 coding DNA: TGCAGCGTTGGGGACAGGGGGATGCATGAGCAGTTCTTC. It yields the protein CSVGDRGMHEQFF.

V and J are TRBV28 and TRBJ2-3, with 8 bases matching TRBD1. Germline trimming cut 7 bases from V and 2 bases from J; bases unmatched to any gene: 11. This CDR3 spans 16 amino acids. Looked up from germline, CDR1 is MDHEN and CDR2 is SYDVKM. The CDR3 protein is CASTSDRVPYTDTQYF. The CDR3 DNA is TGTGCCAGCACCTCGGACAGGGTTCCTTACACAGATACGCAGTATTTT.

The gene calls are TRBV3-1 (or the pseudogene TRBV3-2) and TRBJ2-3; tentatively, D is TRBD1 (6 bases). V lost 5 bases and J lost 5, with 14 bases in between. The germline V gene encodes CDR1 LGHDT and CDR2 YNNKEL (reference sequence). The CDR3 length is 14 residues. The CDR3 nucleotides read TGTGCCAGCAGCGTAGATTGGGGGCAAGATACGCAGTATTTT. Amino acids: CASSVDWGQDTQYF.

V usage is TRBV2 and J usage is TRBJ2-2, with no clear D. V was pared by 5 bases and J by 6 bases, with 4 bases between. The CDR3 is 11 residues long. The germline CDR1 and CDR2 sequences are SNHLY and FYNNEI. CDR3 sequence (DNA): TGTGCCAGCAGTTCTCCCGGGGAGCTGTTTTTT. Translated, it gives CASSSPGELFF.

This rearrangement joins TRBV4-3 to TRBJ2-7; 9 bases fit TRBD1. CDR1 is LGHNA and CDR2 is YSLEER in the germline V gene. The junction had 2 bases not matched to a gene; V was cut back by 1 base and J by 4 bases. This CDR3 region has 14 residues. The CDR3 loop is CASSQGTGDYEQYF. The CDR3 DNA reads TGCGCCAGCAGCCAAGGGACAGGGGATTACGAGCAGTACTTC.

The chain combines TRBV28 with TRBJ2-2; 8 positions agree with TRBD2. The germline gives CDR1 MDHEN, CDR2 SYDVKM. J gave up 6 bases and V 6 bases, and 9 bases lay outside the gene matches. The CDR3 sequence is 15 residues long. CDR3 DNA sequence: TGTGCCAGCAGGCCCGGGGGACTAGAGGCCGGGGAGCTGTTTTTT. It is translated as CASRPGGLEAGELFF.

The chain uses TRBV2 and TRBJ2-3; D may be TRBD2 (5 bases). Per the germline V gene, CDR1 is SNHLY and CDR2 is FYNNEI. The CDR3 sequence is 14 residues long. V lost 5 bases and J lost 0, with 9 bases in between. In DNA, the CDR3 is TGTGCCAGCAGTACGGACTCTAGCACAGATACGCAGTATTTT. This gives the protein CASSTDSSTDTQYF.

In DNA form, the CDR3 reads TGTGCCAGCTCAGGGGGGAACACAGATACGCAGTATTTT. Translation gives CASSGGNTDTQYF. The rearrangement links TRBV2 to TRBJ2-3, with D perhaps matching TRBD1 (7 bases). Trimming took 8 bases from V and 2 from J, leaving 11 bases between them. The CDR3 consists of 13 residues. Germline assignment: CDR1 SNHLY and CDR2 FYNNEI.

The genes are TRBV10-3 and TRBJ1-1, with D unclear. V lost 5 bases and J 1 base, leaving 5 bases between the germline ends. Germline CDR1 and CDR2: ENHRY and SYGVKD. This CDR3 contains 12 residues. The CDR3 DNA reads TGTGCCATCAGTCGTAAGAACACTGAAGCTTTCTTT. Its protein is CAISRKNTEAFF.